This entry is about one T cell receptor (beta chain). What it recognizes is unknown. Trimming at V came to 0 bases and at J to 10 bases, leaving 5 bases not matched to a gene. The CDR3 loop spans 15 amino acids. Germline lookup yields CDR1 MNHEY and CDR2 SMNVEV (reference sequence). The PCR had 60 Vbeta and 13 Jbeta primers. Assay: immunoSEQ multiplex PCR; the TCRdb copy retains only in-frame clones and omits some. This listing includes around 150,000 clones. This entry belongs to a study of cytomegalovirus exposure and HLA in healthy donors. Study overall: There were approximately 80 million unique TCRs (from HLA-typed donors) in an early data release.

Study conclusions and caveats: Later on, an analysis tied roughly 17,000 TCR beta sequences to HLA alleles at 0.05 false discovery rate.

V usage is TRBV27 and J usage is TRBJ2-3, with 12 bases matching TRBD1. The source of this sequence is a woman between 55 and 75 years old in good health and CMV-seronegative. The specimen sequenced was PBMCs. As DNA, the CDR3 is TGTGCCAGCAGTTTATCGGGGACAGGGGGCTTTGCGCAGTATTTT. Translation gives CASSLSGTGGFAQYF.